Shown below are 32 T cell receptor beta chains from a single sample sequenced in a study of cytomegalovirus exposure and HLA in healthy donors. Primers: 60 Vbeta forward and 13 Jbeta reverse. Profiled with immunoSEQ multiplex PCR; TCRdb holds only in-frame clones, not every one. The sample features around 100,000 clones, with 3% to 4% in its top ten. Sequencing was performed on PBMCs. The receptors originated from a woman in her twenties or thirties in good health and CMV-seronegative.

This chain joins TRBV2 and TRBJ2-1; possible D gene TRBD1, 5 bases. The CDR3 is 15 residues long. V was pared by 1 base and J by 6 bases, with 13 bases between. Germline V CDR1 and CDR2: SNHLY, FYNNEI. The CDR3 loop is CASSEGVGVGNEQFF. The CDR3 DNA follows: TGTGCCAGCAGTGAAGGAGTAGGGGTGGGCAATGAGCAGTTCTTC.

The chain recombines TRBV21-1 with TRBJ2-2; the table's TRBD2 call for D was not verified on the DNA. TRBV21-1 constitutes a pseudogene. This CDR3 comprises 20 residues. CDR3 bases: TGTGCCAGCAGCAAAGCGCGGGAGCAAGGCAGGGAGTGTGGCACCGGGGAGCTGTTTTTT. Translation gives CASSKAREQGRECGTGELFF.

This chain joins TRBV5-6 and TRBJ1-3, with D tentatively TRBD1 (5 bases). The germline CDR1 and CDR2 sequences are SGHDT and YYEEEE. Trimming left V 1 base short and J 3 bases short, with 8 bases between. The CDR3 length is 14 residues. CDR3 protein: CASSLTGVGNTIYF. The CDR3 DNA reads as TGTGCCAGCAGCTTGACGGGGGTTGGAAACACCATATATTTT. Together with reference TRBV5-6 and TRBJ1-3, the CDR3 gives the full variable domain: DAGVTQSPTHLIKTRGQQVTLRCSPKSGHDTVSWYQQALGQGPQFIFQYYEEEERQRGNFPDRFSGHQFPNYSSELNVNALLLGDSALYLCASSLTGVGNTIYFGEGSWLTVV.

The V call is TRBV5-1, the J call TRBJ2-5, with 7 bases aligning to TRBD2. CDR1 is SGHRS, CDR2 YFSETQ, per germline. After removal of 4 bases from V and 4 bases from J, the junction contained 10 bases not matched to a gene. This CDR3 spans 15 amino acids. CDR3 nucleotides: TGCGCCAGCAGCCCCCAGGGAGGGGATTTAGAGACCCAGTACTTC. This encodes CASSPQGGDLETQYF.

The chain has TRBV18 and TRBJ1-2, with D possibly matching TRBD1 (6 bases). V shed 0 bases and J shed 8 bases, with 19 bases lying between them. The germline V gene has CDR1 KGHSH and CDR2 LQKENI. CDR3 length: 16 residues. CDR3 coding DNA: TGTGCCAGCTCACCACCGGGCACAGGGCCCCACAGGGGCTACACCTTC. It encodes CASSPPGTGPHRGYTF.

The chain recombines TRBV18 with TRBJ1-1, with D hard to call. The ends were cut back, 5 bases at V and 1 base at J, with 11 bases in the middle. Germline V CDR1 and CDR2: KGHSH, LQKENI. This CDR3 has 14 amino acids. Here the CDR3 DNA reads TGTGCCAGCTCATTACGAACTACGAACACTGAAGCTTTCTTT. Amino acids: CASSLRTTNTEAFF.

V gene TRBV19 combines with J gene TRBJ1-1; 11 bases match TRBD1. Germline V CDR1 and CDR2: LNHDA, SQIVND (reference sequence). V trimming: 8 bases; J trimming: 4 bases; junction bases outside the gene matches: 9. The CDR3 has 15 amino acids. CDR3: CASLEPGTGGTEAFF. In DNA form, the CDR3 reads TGTGCCAGTTTGGAACCCGGGACAGGGGGCACTGAAGCTTTCTTT.

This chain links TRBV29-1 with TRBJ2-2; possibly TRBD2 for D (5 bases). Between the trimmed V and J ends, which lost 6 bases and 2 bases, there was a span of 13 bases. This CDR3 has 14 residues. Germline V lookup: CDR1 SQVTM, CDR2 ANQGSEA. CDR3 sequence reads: CSVSSRGNTGELFF. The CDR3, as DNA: TGCAGCGTCTCTAGCCGGGGAAACACCGGGGAGCTGTTTTTT.

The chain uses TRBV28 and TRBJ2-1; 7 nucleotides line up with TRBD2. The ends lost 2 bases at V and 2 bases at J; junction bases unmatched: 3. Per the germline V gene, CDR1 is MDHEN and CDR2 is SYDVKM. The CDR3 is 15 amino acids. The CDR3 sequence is CASSLGEGTYNEQFF. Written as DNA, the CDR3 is TGTGCCAGCAGTTTAGGGGAGGGCACCTACAATGAGCAGTTCTTC.

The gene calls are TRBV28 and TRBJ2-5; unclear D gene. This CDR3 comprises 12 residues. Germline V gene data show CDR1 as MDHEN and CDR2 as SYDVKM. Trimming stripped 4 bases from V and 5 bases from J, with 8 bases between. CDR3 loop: CASSSFAETQYF. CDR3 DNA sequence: TGTGCCAGCAGTTCATTTGCGGAGACCCAGTACTTC.

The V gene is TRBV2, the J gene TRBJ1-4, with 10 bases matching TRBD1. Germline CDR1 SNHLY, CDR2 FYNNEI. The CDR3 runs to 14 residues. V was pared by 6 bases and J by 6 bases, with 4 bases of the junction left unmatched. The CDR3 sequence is CASRSGTGDEKLFF. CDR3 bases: TGTGCCAGCAGGTCAGGGACAGGGGATGAAAAACTGTTTTTT.

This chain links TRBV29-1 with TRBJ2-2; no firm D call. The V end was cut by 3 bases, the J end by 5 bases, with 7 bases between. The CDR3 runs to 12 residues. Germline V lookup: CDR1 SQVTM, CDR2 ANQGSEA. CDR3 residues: CSVDSQTGELFF. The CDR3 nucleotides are TGCAGCGTTGACTCGCAGACCGGGGAGCTGTTTTTT.

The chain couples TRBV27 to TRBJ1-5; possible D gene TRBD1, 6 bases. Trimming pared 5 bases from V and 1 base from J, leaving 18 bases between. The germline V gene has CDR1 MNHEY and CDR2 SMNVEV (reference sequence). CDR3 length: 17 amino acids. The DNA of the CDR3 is TGTGCCAGCAGTCCAATCGCAGGGGATGGAAGCAATCAGCCCCAGCATTTT. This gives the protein CASSPIAGDGSNQPQHF.

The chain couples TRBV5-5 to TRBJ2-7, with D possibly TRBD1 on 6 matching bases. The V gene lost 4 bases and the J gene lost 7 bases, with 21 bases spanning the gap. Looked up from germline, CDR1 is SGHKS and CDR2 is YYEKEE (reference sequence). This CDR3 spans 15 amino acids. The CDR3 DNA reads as TGTGCCAGCAGCGCTCGATTCAGGGGAACGGAAGAGCAGTACTTC. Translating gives CASSARFRGTEEQYF.

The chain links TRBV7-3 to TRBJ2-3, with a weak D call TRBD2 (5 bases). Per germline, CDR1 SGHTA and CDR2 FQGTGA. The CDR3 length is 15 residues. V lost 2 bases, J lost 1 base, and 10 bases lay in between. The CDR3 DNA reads TGTGCCAGCAGCTTAGGGCTAGCAGGCACAGATACGCAGTATTTT. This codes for CASSLGLAGTDTQYF.

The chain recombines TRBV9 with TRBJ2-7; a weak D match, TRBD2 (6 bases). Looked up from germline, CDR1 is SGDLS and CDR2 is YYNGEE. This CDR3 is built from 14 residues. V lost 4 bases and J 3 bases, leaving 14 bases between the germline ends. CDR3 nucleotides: TGTGCCAGCAGCCCAGGGACTTGGAACTACGAGCAGTACTTC. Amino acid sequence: CASSPGTWNYEQYF.

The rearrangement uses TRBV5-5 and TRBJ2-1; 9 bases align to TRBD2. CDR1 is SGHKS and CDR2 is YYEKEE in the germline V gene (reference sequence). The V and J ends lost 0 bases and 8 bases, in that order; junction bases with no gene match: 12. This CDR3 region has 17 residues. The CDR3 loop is CASSLGGRAVGRDEQFF. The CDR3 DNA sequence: TGTGCCAGCAGCTTGGGCGGGAGGGCCGTCGGTAGGGATGAGCAGTTCTTC.

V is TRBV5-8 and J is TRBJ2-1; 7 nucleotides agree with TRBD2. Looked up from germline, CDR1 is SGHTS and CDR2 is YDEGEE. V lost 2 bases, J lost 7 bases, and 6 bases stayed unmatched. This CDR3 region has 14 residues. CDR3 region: CASSFGGMRNEQFF. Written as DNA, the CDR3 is TGTGCCAGCAGCTTCGGGGGGATGAGAAATGAGCAGTTCTTC. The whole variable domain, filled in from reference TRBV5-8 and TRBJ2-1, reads EAGVTQSPTHLIKTRGQQATLRCSPISGHTSVYWYQQALGLGLQFLLWYDEGEERNRGNFPPRFSGRQFPNYSSELNVNALELEDSALYLCASSFGGMRNEQFFGPGTRLTVL.

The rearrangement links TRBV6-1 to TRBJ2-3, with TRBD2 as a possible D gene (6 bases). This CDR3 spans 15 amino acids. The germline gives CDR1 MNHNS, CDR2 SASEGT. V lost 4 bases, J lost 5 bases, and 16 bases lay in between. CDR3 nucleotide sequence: TGTGCCAGCAGTGGAACCGGGACTGAAGTAGATACGCAGTATTTT. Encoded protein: CASSGTGTEVDTQYF.

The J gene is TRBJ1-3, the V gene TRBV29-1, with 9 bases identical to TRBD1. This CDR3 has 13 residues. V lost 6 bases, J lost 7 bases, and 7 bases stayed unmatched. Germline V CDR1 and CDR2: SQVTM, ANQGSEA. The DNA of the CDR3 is TGCAGCGTGGATTCCGGGACAGGGAACACCATATATTTT. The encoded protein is CSVDSGTGNTIYF.

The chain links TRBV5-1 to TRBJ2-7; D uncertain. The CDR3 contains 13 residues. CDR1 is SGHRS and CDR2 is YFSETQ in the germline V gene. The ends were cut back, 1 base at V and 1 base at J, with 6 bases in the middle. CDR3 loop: CASSLTESYEQYF. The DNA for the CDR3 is TGCGCCAGCAGCTTGACCGAGTCCTACGAGCAGTACTTC.

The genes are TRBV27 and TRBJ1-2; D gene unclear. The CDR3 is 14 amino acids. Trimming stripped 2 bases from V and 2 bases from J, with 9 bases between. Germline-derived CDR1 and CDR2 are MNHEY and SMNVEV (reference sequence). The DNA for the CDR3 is TGTGCCAGCAGTTTAAAAGGAGGGAACTATGGCTACACCTTC. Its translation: CASSLKGGNYGYTF.

CDR3 residues: CASSLVGLGETQYF. DNA for the CDR3: TGTGCCAGCAGTTTGGTGGGACTAGGAGAGACCCAGTACTTC. The chain joins TRBV27 to TRBJ2-5, with 8 bases fitting TRBD2. Germline V lookup: CDR1 MNHEY, CDR2 SMNVEV (reference sequence). V dropped 3 bases and J dropped 4; count of bases not matched to a gene: 4. This CDR3 is built from 14 residues.

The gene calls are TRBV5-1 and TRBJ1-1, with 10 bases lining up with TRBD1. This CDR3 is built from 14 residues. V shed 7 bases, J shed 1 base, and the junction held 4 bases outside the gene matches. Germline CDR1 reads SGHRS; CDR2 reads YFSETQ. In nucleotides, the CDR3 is TGCGCCAGCCGGACAGGGGGACGGAACACTGAAGCTTTCTTT. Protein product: CASRTGGRNTEAFF.

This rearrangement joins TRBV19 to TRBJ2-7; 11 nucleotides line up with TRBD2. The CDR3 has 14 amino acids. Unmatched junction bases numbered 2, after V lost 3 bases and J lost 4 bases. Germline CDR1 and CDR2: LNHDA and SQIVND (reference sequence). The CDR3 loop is CASSISSGRYEQYF. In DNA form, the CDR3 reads TGTGCCAGTAGTATCTCTAGCGGGAGGTACGAGCAGTACTTC.

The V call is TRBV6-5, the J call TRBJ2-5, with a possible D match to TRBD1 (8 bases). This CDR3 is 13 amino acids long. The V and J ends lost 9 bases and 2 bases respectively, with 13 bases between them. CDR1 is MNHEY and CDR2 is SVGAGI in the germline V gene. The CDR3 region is CASKQGGQETQYF. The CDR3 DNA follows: TGTGCCAGTAAACAGGGGGGGCAAGAGACCCAGTACTTC.

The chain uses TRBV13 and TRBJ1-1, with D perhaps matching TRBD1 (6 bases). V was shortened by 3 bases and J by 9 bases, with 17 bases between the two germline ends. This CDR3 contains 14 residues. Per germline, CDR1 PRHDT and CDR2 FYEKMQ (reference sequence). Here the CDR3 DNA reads TGTGCCAGCAGCTTCCGGGACATTTTCAAGCAAGCTTTCTTT. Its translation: CASSFRDIFKQAFF.

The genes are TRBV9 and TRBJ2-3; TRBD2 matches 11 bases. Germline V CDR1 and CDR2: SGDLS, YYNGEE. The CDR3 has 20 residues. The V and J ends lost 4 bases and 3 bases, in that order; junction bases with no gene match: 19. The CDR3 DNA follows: TGTGCCAGCAGCATGTCGACTAGCGGGATAAGGCTAGGGAGGACAGATACGCAGTATTTT. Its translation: CASSMSTSGIRLGRTDTQYF. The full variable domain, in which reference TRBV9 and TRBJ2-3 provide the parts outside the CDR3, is DSGVTQTPKHLITATGQRVTLRCSPRSGDLSVYWYQQSLDQGLQFLIQYYNGEERAKGNILERFSAQQFPDLHSELNLSSLELGDSALYFCASSMSTSGIRLGRTDTQYFGPGTRLTVL.

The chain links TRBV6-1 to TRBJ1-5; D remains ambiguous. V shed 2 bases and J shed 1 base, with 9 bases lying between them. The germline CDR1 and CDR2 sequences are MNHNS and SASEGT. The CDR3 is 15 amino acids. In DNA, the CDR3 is TGTGCCAGCAGTGAAAGACGGAGAAGCAATCAGCCCCAGCATTTT. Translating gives CASSERRRSNQPQHF.

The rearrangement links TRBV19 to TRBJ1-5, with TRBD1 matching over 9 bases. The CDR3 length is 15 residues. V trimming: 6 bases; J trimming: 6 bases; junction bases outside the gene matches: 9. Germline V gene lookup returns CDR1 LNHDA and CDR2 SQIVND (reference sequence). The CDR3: CASRPDRGAGQPQHF. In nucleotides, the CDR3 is TGTGCCAGTAGACCGGACAGGGGCGCGGGTCAGCCCCAGCATTTT. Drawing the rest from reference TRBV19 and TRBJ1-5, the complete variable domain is DGGITQSPKYLFRKEGQNVTLSCEQNLNHDAMYWYRQDPGQGLRLIYYSQIVNDFQKGDIAEGYSVSREKKESFPLTVTSAQKNPTAFYLCASRPDRGAGQPQHFGDGTRLSIL.

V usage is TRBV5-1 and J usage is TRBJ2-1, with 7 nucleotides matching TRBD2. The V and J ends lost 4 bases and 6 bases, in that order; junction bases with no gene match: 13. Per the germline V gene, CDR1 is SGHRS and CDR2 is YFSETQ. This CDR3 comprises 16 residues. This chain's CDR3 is CASSPMRSGAGNEQFF. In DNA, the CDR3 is TGCGCCAGCAGCCCGATGAGGAGCGGGGCTGGCAATGAGCAGTTCTTC.

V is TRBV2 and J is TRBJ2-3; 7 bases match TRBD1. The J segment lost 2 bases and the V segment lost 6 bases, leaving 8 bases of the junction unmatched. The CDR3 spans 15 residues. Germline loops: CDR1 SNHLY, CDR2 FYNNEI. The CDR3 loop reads CASRSTGSYTDTQYF. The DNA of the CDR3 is TGTGCCAGCAGATCGACAGGGAGTTACACAGATACGCAGTATTTT.